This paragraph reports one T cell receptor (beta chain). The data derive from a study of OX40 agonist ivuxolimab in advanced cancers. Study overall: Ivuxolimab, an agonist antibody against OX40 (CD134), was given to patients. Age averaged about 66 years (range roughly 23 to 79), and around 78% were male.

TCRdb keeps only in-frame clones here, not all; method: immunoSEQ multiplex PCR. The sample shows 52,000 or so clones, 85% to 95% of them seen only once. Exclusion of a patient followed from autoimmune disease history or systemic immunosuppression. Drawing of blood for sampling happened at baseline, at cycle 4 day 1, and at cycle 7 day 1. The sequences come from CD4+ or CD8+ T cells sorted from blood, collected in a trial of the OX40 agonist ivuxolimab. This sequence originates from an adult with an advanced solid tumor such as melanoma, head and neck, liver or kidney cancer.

CDR3 in DNA: TGTGCCAGCAGCCCAGACAGGGGGAAAAACTATGGCTACACCTTC. It translates to CASSPDRGKNYGYTF. The genes are TRBV13 and TRBJ1-2; the match to TRBD1 covers 9 bases. Germline V lookup: CDR1 PRHDT, CDR2 FYEKMQ (reference sequence). V lost 5 bases, J lost 2 bases, and 6 bases stayed unmatched. The CDR3 length is 15 residues.